The 31 T cell receptor beta chains given below trace back to one sample, sequenced in a study of blood T cell repertoires in COVID-19. The protocol was immunoSEQ multiplex PCR, while the TCRdb copy is restricted to in-frame clones and leaves out a portion. The sample contains 250,000 to 350,000 clones, approximately 91% of which appear only once. The sequenced material came from peripheral blood. Receptor source: a woman aged 25 to 39 with COVID-19, enrolled during active disease.

The gene calls are TRBV20-1 and TRBJ1-5; possible D gene TRBD1, 5 bases. Between the trimmed V and J ends, which lost 3 bases and 7 bases, there was a span of 10 bases. Looked up from germline, CDR1 is DFQATT and CDR2 is SNEGSKA (reference sequence). The CDR3 extends over 12 amino acids. The CDR3: CSASSGTQPQHF. The CDR3 DNA is TGCAGTGCTAGTAGCGGGACGCAGCCCCAGCATTTT.

The chain employs TRBV2 and TRBJ2-2; D unresolved. The CDR3 sequence is 11 residues long. Germline-derived CDR1 and CDR2 are SNHLY and FYNNEI. Trimming cost V 7 bases and J 4 bases, with 4 bases left between them. In nucleotides, the CDR3 is TGTGCCAGCACTCTCACCGGGGAGCTGTTTTTT. It translates to CASTLTGELFF.

The chain couples TRBV6-2 or TRBV6-3 to TRBJ2-1, with D perhaps matching TRBD2 (6 bases). CDR3 length: 12 amino acids. The V and J ends lost 5 bases and 6 bases respectively, with 8 bases between them. Germline-derived CDR1 and CDR2 are MNHEY and SVGEGT. The CDR3 nucleotides read TGTGCCAGCAGTCGCGGGGCCAATGAGCAGTTCTTC. Translation gives CASSRGANEQFF.

V is TRBV25-1 and J is TRBJ2-5, with 8 bases lining up with TRBD2. The V gene end was trimmed by 4 bases and the J gene end by 4 bases; junction bases not matched to a gene: 8. This CDR3 is built from 15 residues. The V gene's germline CDR1 is MGHDK and CDR2 SYGVNS. The DNA of the CDR3 is TGTGCCAGCAGTGCTGACGGGAGGGCCTCAGAGACCCAGTACTTC. Protein product: CASSADGRASETQYF.

This chain connects TRBV27 to TRBJ2-1, with D possibly TRBD2 on 6 matching bases. The V gene lost 5 bases and the J gene lost 2 bases, with 13 bases spanning the gap. There are 15 residues in the CDR3. Per the germline V gene, CDR1 is MNHEY and CDR2 is SMNVEV (reference sequence). As DNA, the CDR3 is TGTGCCAGCAGTCACAACGCGGGAACCTACAATGAGCAGTTCTTC. Amino acid sequence: CASSHNAGTYNEQFF.

V gene TRBV6-6 combines with J gene TRBJ1-6; 10 bases match TRBD1. Germline V gene data show CDR1 as MNHNY and CDR2 as SVGAGI (reference sequence). Trimming cost V 2 bases and J 9 bases; bases outside gene matches: 1. This CDR3 spans 14 amino acids. The CDR3 loop is CASSYGTGASPLHF. In DNA form, the CDR3 reads TGTGCCAGCAGTTACGGGACAGGGGCTTCACCCCTCCACTTT.

This chain joins TRBV5-6 and TRBJ2-6, with 9 bases matching TRBD1. This CDR3 has 17 residues. CDR1 is SGHDT, CDR2 YYEEEE, per germline. J lost 0 bases, V lost 4 bases, and 5 bases had no gene match. DNA for the CDR3: TGTGCCAGCAGCCCAATGACAGGGGGCTCTGGGGCCAACGTCCTGACTTTC. It specifies CASSPMTGGSGANVLTF.

In its sample, this clone was seen once. The V gene is TRBV4-1, the J gene TRBJ2-3; tentative D call: TRBD1 (6 bases). This CDR3 has 17 amino acids. CDR1 is MGHRA, CDR2 YSYEKL, per germline. V was pared by 0 bases and J by 0 bases, with 13 bases between. CDR3: CASSQDGGRTSTDTQYF. CDR3 DNA: TGCGCCAGCAGCCAAGATGGGGGCCGAACTAGCACAGATACGCAGTATTTT.

The V gene is TRBV7-9, the J gene TRBJ1-1; TRBD1 agrees at 7 bases. The CDR3 has 14 amino acids. The trim removed 5 bases at V and 5 bases at J, leaving 8 bases unmatched. Germline values: CDR1 SEHNR, CDR2 FQNEAQ (reference sequence). The CDR3 nucleotides are TGTGCCAGCAGCCGAACAGGGGTAATGACTGAAGCTTTCTTT. Protein sequence: CASSRTGVMTEAFF.

The chain combines TRBV4-3 with TRBJ2-1; 10 positions agree with TRBD2. Germline values: CDR1 LGHNA, CDR2 YSLEER. The CDR3 totals 16 residues. V trimming: 0 bases; J trimming: 9 bases; junction bases outside the gene matches: 8. Here the CDR3 reads CASSQDRGLAPPEQFF. The CDR3 coding sequence is TGCGCCAGCAGCCAAGATAGGGGACTAGCGCCTCCTGAGCAGTTCTTC.

The rearrangement links TRBV6-5 to TRBJ1-6; 9 bases agree with TRBD1. With 6 bases clipped from V and 8 bases from J, the junction kept 5 bases outside the gene matches. The CDR3 has 14 amino acids. CDR1 MNHEY and CDR2 SVGAGI come from the germline V gene. DNA for the CDR3: TGTGCCAGCAGCAAGGGACAGGGAGATTCACCCCTCCACTTT. It encodes CASSKGQGDSPLHF.

This clone turned up a few times. The chain joins TRBV6-5 to TRBJ2-1; TRBD1 might be the D (6 bases). The CDR3 extends over 14 amino acids. CDR1 and CDR2 (germline): MNHEY, SVGAGI. V was clipped by 4 bases and J by 7 bases, with 14 bases between them. In nucleotides, the CDR3 is TGTGCCAGCAGTTTGCCGGGACATACTAATGAGCAGTTCTTC. This codes for CASSLPGHTNEQFF.

This clone has a handful of counts. Written as DNA, the CDR3 is TGTGCCAGCAGTTTAAGGGGTAGGGGCTACACCTTC. Amino acid sequence: CASSLRGRGYTF. V gene TRBV12-3 or TRBV12-4 combines with J gene TRBJ1-2, with a possible D match to TRBD1 (5 bases). The CDR3 loop spans 12 amino acids. Trimming stripped 2 bases from V and 8 bases from J, with 9 bases between.

The rearrangement joins TRBV25-1 to TRBJ1-4, with TRBD1 matching 7 bases. Per germline, CDR1 MGHDK and CDR2 SYGVNS. The CDR3 runs to 16 residues. V lost 3 bases and J lost 8; bases outside the gene matches: 12. CDR3 amino acids: CASSEAPGQMREKLFF. The CDR3 coding sequence is TGTGCCAGCAGTGAGGCGCCGGGACAGATGCGGGAAAAACTGTTTTTT. Full variable domain (remainder filled in from reference TRBV25-1 and TRBJ1-4): EADIYQTPRYLVIGTGKKITLECSQTMGHDKMYWYQQDPGMELHLIHYSYGVNSTEKGDLSSESTVSRIRTEHFPLTLESARPSHTSQYLCASSEAPGQMREKLFFGSGTQLSVL.

J is TRBJ1-2 and V is TRBV28, with a tentative D call TRBD1 (6 bases). Trimming shortened V by 5 bases and J by 4 bases, and 8 bases separated the two germline ends. Germline CDR1 is MDHEN and CDR2 is SYDVKM. The CDR3 loop spans 12 amino acids. The CDR3 sequence: CASSDRIYGYTF. CDR3 bases: TGTGCCAGCAGTGACAGGATCTATGGCTACACCTTC.

This clone came up a few times. The chain employs TRBV27 and TRBJ2-2; maybe TRBD2 (5 bases). The CDR3 covers 15 residues. From germline, CDR1 is MNHEY and CDR2 SMNVEV (reference sequence). Deletions cut 6 bases from V and 1 base from J, with 12 bases between. CDR3 bases: TGTGCCAGCAGATCTTCGAGGGTGAACACCGGGGAGCTGTTTTTT. It encodes CASRSSRVNTGELFF.

The V call is TRBV11-2, the J call TRBJ2-3; possible D gene TRBD1, 7 bases. V was cut by 5 bases and J by 2 bases, with 14 bases left in between. Looked up from germline, CDR1 is SGHAT and CDR2 is FQNNGV. The CDR3 runs 15 residues. The CDR3 DNA reads TGTGCCAGCAGCCCAGGGGGAGGCCCCACAGATACGCAGTATTTT. Its translation: CASSPGGGPTDTQYF.

The gene calls are TRBV30 and TRBJ2-2; 10 nucleotides line up with TRBD2. Trimming cost V 5 bases and J 1 base; bases outside gene matches: 13. The germline V gene has CDR1 GTSNPN and CDR2 SVGIG (reference sequence). CDR3 length: 18 amino acids. CDR3 sequence (DNA): TGTGCCTGGTCAGAGGGGGCGCTAGCGGGAGTGAACACCGGGGAGCTGTTTTTT. Translated, it gives CAWSEGALAGVNTGELFF.

This chain uses TRBV7-2 with TRBJ2-1, with TRBD2 matching 7 bases. J was trimmed by 1 base and V by 5 bases; bases with no gene match: 11. This CDR3 has 17 residues. The germline gives CDR1 SGHTA, CDR2 FQGNSA. CDR3 region: CASSRGAGRGSYNEQFF. DNA for the CDR3: TGTGCCAGCAGCCGTGGAGCGGGGAGAGGATCCTACAATGAGCAGTTCTTC.

In its sample, this clone was seen once. The sample carries other DNA sequences with the same CDR3. The V call is TRBV5-1, the J call TRBJ1-1, with unresolved D. The CDR3 length is 13 residues. The V end lost 1 base, the J end lost 2 bases, and 6 bases lay between the germline ends. Germline V gene sequence: CDR1 SGHRS, CDR2 YFSETQ. CDR3: CASSLRVNTEAFF. The DNA of the CDR3 is TGCGCCAGCAGCTTGAGAGTTAACACTGAAGCTTTCTTT.

V gene TRBV4-2 combines with J gene TRBJ1-1; possible D gene TRBD1, 6 bases. This CDR3 is 15 amino acids long. Trimming left V 6 bases short and J 1 base short, with 15 bases between. Germline V CDR1 and CDR2: LGHNA, YNFKEQ. CDR3 DNA: TGTGCCAGCAGATTACAGGGTTTATCGAACACTGAAGCTTTCTTT. Protein product: CASRLQGLSNTEAFF.

The chain couples TRBV28 to TRBJ2-7, with 10 bases lining up with TRBD1. J was trimmed by 2 bases and V by 5 bases; bases with no gene match: 6. CDR3 length: 15 amino acids. Per germline, CDR1 MDHEN and CDR2 SYDVKM. The CDR3 loop is CASSPTTGGPYEQYF. In DNA, the CDR3 is TGTGCCAGCAGTCCAACGACAGGGGGCCCCTACGAGCAGTACTTC.

The J gene is TRBJ1-5, the V gene TRBV28, with D maybe TRBD1 (6 bases). V lost 4 bases and J 5 bases, leaving 9 bases between the germline ends. The CDR3 spans 13 residues. Germline lookup yields CDR1 MDHEN and CDR2 SYDVKM. For the CDR3, the DNA is TGTGCCAGCAGTTACAGGGATCATCAGCCCCAGCATTTT. Translated: CASSYRDHQPQHF.

Worth noting for this clone: This sample includes further DNA sequences coding for the same CDR3. The rearrangement links TRBV5-1 to TRBJ1-4; a weak D match, TRBD1 (5 bases). The germline CDR1 and CDR2 sequences are SGHRS and YFSETQ. Trimming cost V 0 bases and J 3 bases, with 9 bases left between them. The CDR3 is 15 residues long. CDR3 bases: TGCGCCAGCAGCTTGGCCGGGGGGGCTAATGAAAAACTGTTTTTT. Translating gives CASSLAGGANEKLFF. Full variable domain (remainder filled in from reference TRBV5-1 and TRBJ1-4): KAGVTQTPRYLIKTRGQQVTLSCSPISGHRSVSWYQQTPGQGLQFLFEYFSETQRNKGNFPGRFSGRQFSNSRSEMNVSTLELGDSALYLCASSLAGGANEKLFFGSGTQLSVL.

This chain connects TRBV5-1 to TRBJ2-2; no reliable D call. V lost 4 bases and J 2 bases, leaving 9 bases between the germline ends. Per the germline V gene, CDR1 is SGHRS and CDR2 is YFSETQ. CDR3 size: 14 residues. The chain's CDR3 is CASSRTTNTGELFF. The CDR3 nucleotides read TGCGCCAGCAGCCGCACTACTAACACCGGGGAGCTGTTTTTT.

V is TRBV2 and J is TRBJ1-1, with D possibly being TRBD1 (6 bases). The length of the CDR3 is 14 residues. Germline V lookup: CDR1 SNHLY, CDR2 FYNNEI. Between the trimmed V and J ends, which lost 6 bases and 4 bases, there was a span of 15 bases. The DNA of the CDR3 is TGTGCCAGCAGCGTACAGGGAAAGAGCACTGAAGCTTTCTTT. Amino acid sequence: CASSVQGKSTEAFF.

The chain links TRBV5-1 to TRBJ1-2, with 10 bases aligning to TRBD1. This CDR3 spans 14 amino acids. Germline V CDR1 and CDR2: SGHRS, YFSETQ. The J segment lost 7 bases and the V segment lost 3 bases, leaving 6 bases of the junction unmatched. The CDR3 DNA reads TGCGCCAGCAGCTCTCCGGGACAGGGGTCTGGCTACACCTTC. This sequence encodes CASSSPGQGSGYTF.

The chain carries TRBV11-3 and TRBJ2-7, with unresolved D. The germline V gene has CDR1 SGHNT and CDR2 YENEEA. V was pared by 0 bases and J by 5 bases, with 8 bases between. This CDR3 spans 13 amino acids. In nucleotides, the CDR3 is TGTGCCAGCAGCTTAGATCGCCGCGACGAGCAGTACTTC. Its translation is CASSLDRRDEQYF.

The chain has TRBV9 and TRBJ2-1; the match to TRBD2 covers 9 bases. The CDR3 has 15 residues. Germline trimming cut 4 bases from V and 0 bases from J; bases unmatched to any gene: 2. Germline loops: CDR1 SGDLS, CDR2 YYNGEE. CDR3 coding DNA: TGTGCCAGCAGCCGTAGCGGGAGCTCCTACAATGAGCAGTTCTTC. Protein: CASSRSGSSYNEQFF. Using reference TRBV9 and TRBJ2-1 for the parts outside the CDR3, the full variable domain is DSGVTQTPKHLITATGQRVTLRCSPRSGDLSVYWYQQSLDQGLQFLIQYYNGEERAKGNILERFSAQQFPDLHSELNLSSLELGDSALYFCASSRSGSSYNEQFFGPGTRLTVL.

Only a few counts were recorded for this clone. The chain joins TRBV6-2 or TRBV6-3 to TRBJ2-1, with 7 bases that match TRBD2. Germline CDR1 and CDR2: MNHEY and SVGEGT. J was trimmed by 6 bases and V by 2 bases; bases with no gene match: 7. The CDR3 consists of 15 residues. The CDR3 reads CASSYRSSGFNEQFF. CDR3 DNA sequence: TGTGCCAGCAGTTACAGGTCTAGCGGCTTCAATGAGCAGTTCTTC.

This clone occurred a few times. The chain uses TRBV5-1 and TRBJ1-5; 10 positions match TRBD1. In germline, CDR1 is SGHRS, CDR2 YFSETQ. The CDR3 spans 15 residues. J was trimmed by 4 bases and V by 3 bases; bases with no gene match: 4. CDR3 amino acids: CASSSTGGGNQPQHF. The CDR3 DNA reads as TGCGCCAGCAGCTCGACAGGGGGCGGGAATCAGCCCCAGCATTTT.